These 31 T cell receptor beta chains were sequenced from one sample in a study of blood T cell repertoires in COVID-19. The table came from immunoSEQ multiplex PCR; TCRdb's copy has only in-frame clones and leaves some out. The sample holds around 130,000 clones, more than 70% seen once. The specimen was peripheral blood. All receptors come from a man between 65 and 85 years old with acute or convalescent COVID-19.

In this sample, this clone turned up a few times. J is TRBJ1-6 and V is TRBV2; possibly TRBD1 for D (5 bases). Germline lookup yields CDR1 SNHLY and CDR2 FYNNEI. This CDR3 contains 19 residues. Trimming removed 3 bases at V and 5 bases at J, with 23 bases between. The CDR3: CASSERGLLLTPNNSPLHF. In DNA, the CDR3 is TGTGCCAGCAGTGAGCGGGGGTTGTTGCTAACCCCCAATAATTCACCCCTCCACTTT.

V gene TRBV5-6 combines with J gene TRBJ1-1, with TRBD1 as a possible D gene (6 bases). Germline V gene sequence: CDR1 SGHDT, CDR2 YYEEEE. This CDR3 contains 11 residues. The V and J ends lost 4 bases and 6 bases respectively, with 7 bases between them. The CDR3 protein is CASSRTAEAFF. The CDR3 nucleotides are TGTGCCAGCAGCCGGACAGCTGAAGCTTTCTTT.

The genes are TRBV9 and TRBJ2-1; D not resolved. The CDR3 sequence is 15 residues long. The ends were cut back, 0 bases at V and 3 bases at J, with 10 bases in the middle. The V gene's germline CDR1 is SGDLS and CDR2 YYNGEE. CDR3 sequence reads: CASSVVPDNYNEQFF. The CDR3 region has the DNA TGTGCCAGCAGCGTAGTCCCTGACAACTACAATGAGCAGTTCTTC. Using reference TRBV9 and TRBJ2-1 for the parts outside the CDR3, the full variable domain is DSGVTQTPKHLITATGQRVTLRCSPRSGDLSVYWYQQSLDQGLQFLIQYYNGEERAKGNILERFSAQQFPDLHSELNLSSLELGDSALYFCASSVVPDNYNEQFFGPGTRLTVL.

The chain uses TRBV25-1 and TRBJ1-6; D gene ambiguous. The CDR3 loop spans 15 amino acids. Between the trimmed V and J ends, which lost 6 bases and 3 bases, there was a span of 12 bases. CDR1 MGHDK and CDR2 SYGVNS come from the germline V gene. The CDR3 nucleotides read TGTGCCAGCAGGCTGTCTAAGCTCTATAATTCACCCCTCCACTTT. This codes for CASRLSKLYNSPLHF.

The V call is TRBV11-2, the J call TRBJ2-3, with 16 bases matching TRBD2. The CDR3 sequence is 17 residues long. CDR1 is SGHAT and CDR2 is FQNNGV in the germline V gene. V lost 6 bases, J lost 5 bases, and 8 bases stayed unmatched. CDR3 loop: CASSSGTSGGALDTQYF. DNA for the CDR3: TGTGCCAGCAGTTCCGGGACTAGCGGGGGGGCGCTAGATACGCAGTATTTT.

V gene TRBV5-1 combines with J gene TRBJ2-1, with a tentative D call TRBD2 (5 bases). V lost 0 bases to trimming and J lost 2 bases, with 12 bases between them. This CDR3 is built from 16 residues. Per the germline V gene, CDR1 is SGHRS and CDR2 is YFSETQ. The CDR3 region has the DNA TGCGCCAGCAGCTTGGAAGTAGCGCCCCCCTACAATGAGCAGTTCTTC. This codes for CASSLEVAPPYNEQFF.

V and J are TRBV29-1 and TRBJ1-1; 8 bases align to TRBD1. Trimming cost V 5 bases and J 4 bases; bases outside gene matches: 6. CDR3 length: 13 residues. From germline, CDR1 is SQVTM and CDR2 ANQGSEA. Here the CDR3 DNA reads TGCAGCGTTAGGACAGGGCCTACCACTGAAGCTTTCTTT. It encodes CSVRTGPTTEAFF.

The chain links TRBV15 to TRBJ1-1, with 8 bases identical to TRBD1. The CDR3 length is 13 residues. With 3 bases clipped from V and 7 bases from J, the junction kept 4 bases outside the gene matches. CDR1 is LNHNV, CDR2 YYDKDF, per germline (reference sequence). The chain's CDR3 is CATSRDRVGEAFF. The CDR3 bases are TGTGCCACCAGCAGGGACAGGGTGGGTGAAGCTTTCTTT.

CDR3: CASRAAGGENEQFF. CDR3 coding DNA: TGTGCCAGCAGGGCGGCGGGGGGCGAGAATGAGCAGTTCTTC. This chain connects TRBV4-2 to TRBJ2-1; 8 nucleotides agree with TRBD2. Germline trimming cut 6 bases from V and 7 bases from J; bases unmatched to any gene: 8. This CDR3 contains 14 residues. CDR1 is LGHNA and CDR2 is YNFKEQ in the germline V gene.

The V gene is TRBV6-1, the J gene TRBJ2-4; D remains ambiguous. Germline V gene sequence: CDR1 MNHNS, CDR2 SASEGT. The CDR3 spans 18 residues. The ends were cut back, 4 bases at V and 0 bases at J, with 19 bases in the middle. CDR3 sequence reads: CASSATVLLNKAKNIQYF. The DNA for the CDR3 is TGTGCCAGCAGTGCTACGGTACTTTTAAATAAAGCCAAAAACATTCAGTACTTC.

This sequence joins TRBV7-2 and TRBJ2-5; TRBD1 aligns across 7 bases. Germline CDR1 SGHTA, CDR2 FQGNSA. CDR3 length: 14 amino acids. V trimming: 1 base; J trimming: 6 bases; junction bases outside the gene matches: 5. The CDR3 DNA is TGTGCCAGCAGCTTAGATCAGGGGGTAAAGACCCAGTACTTC. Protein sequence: CASSLDQGVKTQYF.

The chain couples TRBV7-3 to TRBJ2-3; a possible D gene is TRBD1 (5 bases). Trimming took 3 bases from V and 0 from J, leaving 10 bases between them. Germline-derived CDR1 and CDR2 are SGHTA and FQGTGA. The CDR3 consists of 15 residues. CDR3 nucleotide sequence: TGTGCCAGCAGCTTTACAGGCTCTAGCACAGATACGCAGTATTTT. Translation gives CASSFTGSSTDTQYF.

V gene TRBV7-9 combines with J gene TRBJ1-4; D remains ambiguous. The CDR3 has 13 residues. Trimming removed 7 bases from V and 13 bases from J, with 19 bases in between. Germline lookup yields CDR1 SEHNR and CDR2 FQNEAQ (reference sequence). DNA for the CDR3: TGTGCCAGCACGGAAGAGGCTTACGGGATACTGTTTTTT. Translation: CASTEEAYGILFF.

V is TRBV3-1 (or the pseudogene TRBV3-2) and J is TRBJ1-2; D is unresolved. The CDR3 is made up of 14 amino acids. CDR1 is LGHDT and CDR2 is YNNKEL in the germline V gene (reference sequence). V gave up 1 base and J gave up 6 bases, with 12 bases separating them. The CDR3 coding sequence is TGTGCCAGCAGCCAAGCCCTGGGAGGCGATGGCTACACCTTC. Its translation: CASSQALGGDGYTF.

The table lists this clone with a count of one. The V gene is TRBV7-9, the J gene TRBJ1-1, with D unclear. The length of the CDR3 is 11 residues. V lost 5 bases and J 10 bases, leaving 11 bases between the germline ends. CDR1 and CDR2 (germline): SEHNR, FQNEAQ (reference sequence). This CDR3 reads CASSREYGAFF. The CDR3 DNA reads TGTGCCAGCAGCCGGGAGTATGGAGCTTTCTTT.

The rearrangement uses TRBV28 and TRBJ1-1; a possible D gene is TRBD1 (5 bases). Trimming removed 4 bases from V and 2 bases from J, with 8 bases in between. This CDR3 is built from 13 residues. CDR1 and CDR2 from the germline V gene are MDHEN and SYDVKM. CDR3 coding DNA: TGTGCCAGCAGTTGGAGGGGAAACACTGAAGCTTTCTTT. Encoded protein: CASSWRGNTEAFF.

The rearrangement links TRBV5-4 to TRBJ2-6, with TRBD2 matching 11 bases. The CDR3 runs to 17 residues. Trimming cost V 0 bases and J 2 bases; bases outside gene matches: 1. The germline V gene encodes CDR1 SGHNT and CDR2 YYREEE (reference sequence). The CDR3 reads CASSLGLAGTGANVLTF. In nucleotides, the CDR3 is TGTGCCAGCAGCTTGGGACTAGCGGGGACTGGGGCCAACGTCCTGACTTTC.

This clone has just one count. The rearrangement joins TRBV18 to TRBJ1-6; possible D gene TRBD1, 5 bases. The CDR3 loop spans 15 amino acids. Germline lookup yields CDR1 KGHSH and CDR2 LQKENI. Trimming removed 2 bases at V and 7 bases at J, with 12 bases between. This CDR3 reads CASSPGQGANSPLHF. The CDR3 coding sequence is TGTGCCAGCTCACCAGGGCAGGGTGCGAATTCACCCCTCCACTTT.

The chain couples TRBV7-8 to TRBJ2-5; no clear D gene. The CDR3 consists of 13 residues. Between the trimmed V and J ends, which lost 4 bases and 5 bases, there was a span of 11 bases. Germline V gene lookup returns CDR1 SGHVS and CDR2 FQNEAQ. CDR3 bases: TGTGCCAGCAGCTCGCCCAGGTCGGAGACCCAGTACTTC. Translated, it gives CASSSPRSETQYF. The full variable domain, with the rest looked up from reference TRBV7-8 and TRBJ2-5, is GAGVSQSPRYKVAKRGQDVALRCDPISGHVSLFWYQQALGQGPEFLTYFQNEAQLDKSGLPSDRFFAERPEGSVSTLKIQRTQQEDSAVYLCASSSPRSETQYFGPGTRLLVL.

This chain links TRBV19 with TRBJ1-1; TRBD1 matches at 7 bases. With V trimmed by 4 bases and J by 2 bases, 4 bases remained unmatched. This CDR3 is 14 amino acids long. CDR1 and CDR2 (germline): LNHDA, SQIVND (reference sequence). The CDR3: CASSRQGFNTEAFF. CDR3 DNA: TGTGCCAGTAGTAGACAGGGATTCAACACTGAAGCTTTCTTT.

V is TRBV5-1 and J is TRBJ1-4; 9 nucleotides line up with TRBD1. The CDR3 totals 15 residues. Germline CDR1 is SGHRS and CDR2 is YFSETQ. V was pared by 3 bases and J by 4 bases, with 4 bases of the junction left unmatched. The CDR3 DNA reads TGCGCCAGCAGCTCCGGACAGGGGAATAATGAAAAACTGTTTTTT. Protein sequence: CASSSGQGNNEKLFF.

The CDR3 bases are TGCGCCAGCAGCCAAGATCTAGCGGGGGTGAATGAGCAGTTCTTC. Protein: CASSQDLAGVNEQFF. The chain links TRBV4-1 to TRBJ2-1, with TRBD2 matching 10 bases. V gave up 0 bases and J gave up 7 bases; unmatched junction bases: 3. Looked up from germline, CDR1 is MGHRA and CDR2 is YSYEKL. This CDR3 is 15 amino acids long.

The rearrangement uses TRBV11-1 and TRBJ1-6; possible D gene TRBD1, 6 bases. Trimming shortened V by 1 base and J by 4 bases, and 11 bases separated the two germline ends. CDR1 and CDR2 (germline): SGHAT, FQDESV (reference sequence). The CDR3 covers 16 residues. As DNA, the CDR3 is TGTGCCAGCAGCTTAGGGGCGCAGGGGTATAATTCACCCCTCCACTTT. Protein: CASSLGAQGYNSPLHF.

In nucleotides, the CDR3 is TGCGCCAGCAGCTTGGGACAGACAGGGAATTCACCCCTCCACTTT. Translated: CASSLGQTGNSPLHF. The gene calls are TRBV5-1 and TRBJ1-6; 7 bases fit TRBD1. Germline V gene data show CDR1 as SGHRS and CDR2 as YFSETQ. CDR3 length: 15 amino acids. The V and J ends lost 0 bases and 7 bases, in that order; junction bases with no gene match: 4.

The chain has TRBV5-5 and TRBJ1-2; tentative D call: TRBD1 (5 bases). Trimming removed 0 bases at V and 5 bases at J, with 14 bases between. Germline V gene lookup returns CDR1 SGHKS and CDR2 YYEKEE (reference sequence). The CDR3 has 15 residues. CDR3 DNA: TGTGCCAGCAGCTTGGGGGGCCCGGGCCCTTATGGCTACACCTTC. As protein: CASSLGGPGPYGYTF.

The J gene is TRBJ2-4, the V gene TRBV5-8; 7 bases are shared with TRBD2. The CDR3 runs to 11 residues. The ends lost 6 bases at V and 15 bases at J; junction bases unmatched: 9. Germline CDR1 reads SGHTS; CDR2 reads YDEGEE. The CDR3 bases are TGTGCCAGCAACTATTTCACGGGAGGGTACTTC. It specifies CASNYFTGGYF.

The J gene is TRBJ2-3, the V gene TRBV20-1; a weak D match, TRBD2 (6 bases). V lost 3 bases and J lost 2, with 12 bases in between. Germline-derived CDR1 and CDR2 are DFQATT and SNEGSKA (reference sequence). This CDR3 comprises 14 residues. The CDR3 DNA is TGCAGTGCTAGTGTTAGCGGATACACAGATACGCAGTATTTT. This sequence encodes CSASVSGYTDTQYF.

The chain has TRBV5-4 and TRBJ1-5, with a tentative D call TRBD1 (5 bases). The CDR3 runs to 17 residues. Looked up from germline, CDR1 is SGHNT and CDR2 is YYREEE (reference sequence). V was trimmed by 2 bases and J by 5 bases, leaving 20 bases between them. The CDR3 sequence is CASSFRRGAWPDQPQHF. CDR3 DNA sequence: TGTGCCAGCAGCTTTAGGAGGGGAGCATGGCCTGATCAGCCCCAGCATTTT. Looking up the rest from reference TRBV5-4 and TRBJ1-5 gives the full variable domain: ETGVTQSPTHLIKTRGQQVTLRCSSQSGHNTVSWYQQALGQGPQFIFQYYREEENGRGNFPPRFSGLQFPNYSSELNVNALELDDSALYLCASSFRRGAWPDQPQHFGDGTRLSIL.

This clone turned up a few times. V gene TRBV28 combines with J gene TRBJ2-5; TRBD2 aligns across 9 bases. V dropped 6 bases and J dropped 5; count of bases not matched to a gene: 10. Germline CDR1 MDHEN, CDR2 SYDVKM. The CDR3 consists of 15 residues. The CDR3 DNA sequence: TGTGCCAGCAGCTCTGGGGCGGGGGGGCAGGAGACCCAGTACTTC. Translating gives CASSSGAGGQETQYF.

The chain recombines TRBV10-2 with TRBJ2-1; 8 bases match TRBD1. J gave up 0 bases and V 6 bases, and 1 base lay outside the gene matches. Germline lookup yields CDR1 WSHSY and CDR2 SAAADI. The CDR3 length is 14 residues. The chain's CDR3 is CASSTGGSYNEQFF. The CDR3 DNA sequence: TGCGCCAGCAGCACAGGGGGCTCCTACAATGAGCAGTTCTTC.

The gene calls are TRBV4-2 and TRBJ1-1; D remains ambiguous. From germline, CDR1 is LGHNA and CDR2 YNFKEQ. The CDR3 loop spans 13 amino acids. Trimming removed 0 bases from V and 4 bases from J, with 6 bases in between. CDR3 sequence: CASSQDRGTEAFF. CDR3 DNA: TGTGCCAGCAGCCAAGATAGAGGCACTGAAGCTTTCTTT.